This T cell receptor beta chain originates from a study of blood T cell repertoires in COVID-19. Overall study: COVID-19 samples, acute and convalescent, were from the United States, Italy and Spain. PBMCs, B-cell-depleted T cells, or T cells were the source of the cDNA or gDNA that made up the material.

The CDR3 consists of 12 residues. The V gene's germline CDR1 is SGHAT and CDR2 FQNNGV. V lost 2 bases and J lost 14, with 10 bases in between. Only a few counts were recorded for this clone. How the authors handled the data: Scientists estimated how many nucleated cells there were by amplifying reference gene primers. Repertoires were generated with immunoSEQ multiplex PCR, while TCRdb's copy carries only in-frame clones and drops some. V, J and clone size are those of that table, while D and trimming were read from the DNA. Here the sample spans about 100,000 clones, more than 85% being singletons. The sequence was collected from a human donor in a cohort sampled during active COVID-19. The material sequenced was peripheral blood. The chain combines TRBV11-2 with TRBJ1-6; D not resolved. This CDR3 reads CASSLFDRALHF. In DNA, the CDR3 is TGTGCCAGCAGCTTATTTGATCGGGCCCTCCACTTT. The entire variable domain, with the rest obtained from reference TRBV11-2 and TRBJ1-6, is as follows: EAGVAQSPRYKIIEKRQSVAFWCNPISGHATLYWYQQILGQGPKLLIQFQNNGVVDDSQLPKDRFSAERLKGVDSTLKIQPAKLEDSAVYLCASSLFDRALHFGNGTRLTVT.